This passage covers 29 T cell receptor beta chains from one sample sequenced in a study of response to subunit inactivated influenza vaccine. From the RT-PCR reads, TCRdb called clonotypes with MiXCR, one entry per CDR3 protein. The data show roughly 540,000 distinct CDR3 sequences, with roughly 25% seen just once and around 2.8% held by the top ten. This same sample was also part of a study on T cells expressing NK-cell markers. As that report states: cDNA encoding TCR beta was synthesized via 5'RACE template switching incorporating UMIs.

The starting material was CD4+ T cells sorted from PBMCs, obtained less than 13 days after vaccination. Every receptor here comes from a man in his forties or fifties who received an inactivated influenza vaccine.

This clonotype occurred a few times. The J gene is TRBJ2-1, the V gene TRBV4-1, with 12 bases matching TRBD2. This CDR3 spans 17 amino acids. The junction had 7 bases not matched to a gene; V was cut back by 0 bases and J by 7 bases. Germline CDR1 and CDR2: MGHRA and YSYEKL. The CDR3 DNA sequence: TGCGCCAGCAGCCAAGATAGGCTAGCGGGAGGGAAAAATGAGCAGTTCTTC. Its protein is CASSQDRLAGGKNEQFF.

This clonotype was found a few times. V is TRBV12-3 or TRBV12-4 and J is TRBJ1-1, with 8 bases identical to TRBD1. This CDR3 has 15 amino acids. Trimming cost V 3 bases and J 1 base; bases outside gene matches: 4. The CDR3 DNA is TGTGCCAGCAGTTTTTCAGGACAGGGGAACACTGAAGCTTTCTTT. Its translation is CASSFSGQGNTEAFF.

In this sample, this clonotype turned up a few times. V usage is TRBV29-1 and J usage is TRBJ1-5; possible D gene TRBD1, 6 bases. The CDR3 covers 13 residues. Germline V lookup: CDR1 SQVTM, CDR2 ANQGSEA. The V end was cut by 5 bases, the J end by 3 bases, with 11 bases between. The CDR3 spells CSVQDSVNQPQHF. The CDR3 region has the DNA TGCAGCGTTCAGGACAGCGTCAATCAGCCCCAGCATTTT.

V and J are TRBV10-3 and TRBJ2-3, with 11 positions matching TRBD1. The CDR3 has 16 residues. Losses at the gene ends were 11 bases for V and 0 bases for J; bases not matched to a gene: 10. The V gene's germline CDR1 is ENHRY and CDR2 SYGVKD. CDR3 residues: CAASGTGGFSTDTQYF. The CDR3, as DNA: TGTGCCGCCTCCGGGACAGGGGGATTCAGCACAGATACGCAGTATTTT.

This sequence joins TRBV3-1 and TRBJ1-1; TRBD1 matches at 7 bases. With 4 bases clipped from V and 7 bases from J, the junction kept 6 bases outside the gene matches. Germline V gene sequence: CDR1 LGHDT, CDR2 YNNKEL (reference sequence). The CDR3 spans 13 residues. CDR3 amino acids: CASSLTGANEAFF. The CDR3 nucleotides are TGTGCCAGCAGCCTTACAGGGGCAAATGAAGCTTTCTTT.

This chain joins TRBV27 and TRBJ1-1; tentative D call: TRBD1 (5 bases). Trimming left V 4 bases short and J 11 bases short, with 14 bases between. The CDR3 has 12 amino acids. In germline, CDR1 is MNHEY, CDR2 SMNVEV (reference sequence). The CDR3, as DNA: TGTGCCAGCAGTTCAGTAGGGACTCGGGCTTTCTTT. Encoded protein: CASSSVGTRAFF.

This clonotype was seen more than once but under ten times. The chain links TRBV18 to TRBJ1-1; a weak D match, TRBD1 (5 bases). CDR1 KGHSH and CDR2 LQKENI come from the germline V gene. This CDR3 spans 13 amino acids. Trimming removed 11 bases at V and 5 bases at J, with 18 bases between. This CDR3 is CASAGGVGTEAFF. CDR3 nucleotide sequence: TGTGCCTCCGCCGGGGGGGTTGGAACTGAAGCTTTCTTT.

This clonotype was detected a few times. CDR3 DNA: TGCAGTGCCCTCCGGGACAAGAATCAGCCCCAGCATTTT. It yields the protein CSALRDKNQPQHF. The chain has TRBV20-1 and TRBJ1-5; tentatively, D is TRBD1 (6 bases). V lost 6 bases, J lost 4 bases, and 13 bases lay in between. CDR3 length: 13 amino acids. Germline-derived CDR1 and CDR2 are DFQATT and SNEGSKA (reference sequence).

This clonotype was counted a few times. The chain links TRBV7-9 to TRBJ1-1; 9 bases match TRBD1. There are 14 residues in the CDR3. After removal of 5 bases from V and 7 bases from J, the junction contained 8 bases not matched to a gene. CDR1 is SEHNR, CDR2 FQNEAQ, per germline (reference sequence). CDR3 amino acids: CASSPYRGQGEAFF. In nucleotides, the CDR3 is TGTGCCAGCAGCCCCTACAGGGGGCAAGGTGAAGCTTTCTTT.

This clonotype turned up a few times. The chain links TRBV7-9 to TRBJ2-7; 8 nucleotides line up with TRBD1. Germline V gene data show CDR1 as SEHNR and CDR2 as FQNEAQ (reference sequence). The CDR3 sequence is 14 residues long. Trimming at V came to 4 bases and at J to 5 bases, leaving 7 bases not matched to a gene. CDR3: CASSSGGRGNEQYF. DNA of the CDR3: TGTGCCAGCAGCTCAGGGGGCAGGGGTAACGAGCAGTACTTC.

J is TRBJ2-7 and V is TRBV4-1; 8 bases agree with TRBD1. Germline V gene data show CDR1 as MGHRA and CDR2 as YSYEKL. The CDR3 runs 15 residues. V shed 2 bases, J shed 2 bases, and the junction held 5 bases outside the gene matches. The DNA for the CDR3 is TGCGCCAGCAGCCAAAATGGACAGGGAGCCTACGAGCAGTACTTC. Translating it yields CASSQNGQGAYEQYF.

The V and J genes are TRBV6-2 or TRBV6-3 and TRBJ1-1; D is unresolved. V lost 0 bases, J lost 7 bases, and 6 bases lay in between. Germline CDR1 and CDR2: MNHEY and SVGEGT. The CDR3 extends over 12 amino acids. The CDR3 reads CASSYSRVEAFF. In nucleotides, the CDR3 is TGTGCCAGCAGTTACTCGAGGGTTGAAGCTTTCTTT.

This clonotype occurred many times. The chain carries TRBV20-1 and TRBJ2-5; D not certain. This CDR3 is built from 10 residues. The V gene's germline CDR1 is DFQATT and CDR2 SNEGSKA (reference sequence). Trimming removed 0 bases at V and 4 bases at J, with 0 bases between. CDR3 in amino acids: CSAREETQYF. The CDR3 bases are TGCAGTGCTAGAGAAGAGACCCAGTACTTC.

The CDR3 here is CASSRTGGAIYGYTF. The CDR3 nucleotides are TGTGCCAGCAGCCGGACAGGGGGGGCCATCTATGGCTACACCTTC. This chain connects TRBV12-3 or TRBV12-4 to TRBJ1-2; TRBD1 agrees at 10 bases. Trimming at V came to 6 bases and at J to 4 bases, leaving 8 bases not matched to a gene. The CDR3 contains 15 residues.

There are a few counts of this clonotype. The rearrangement joins TRBV28 to TRBJ2-7; 8 bases match TRBD2. CDR1 and CDR2 from the germline V gene are MDHEN and SYDVKM. CDR3 size: 14 residues. J gave up 2 bases and V 7 bases, and 7 bases lay outside the gene matches. DNA for the CDR3: TGTGCCAGCAACCCCGGGGGGGGAACCTACGAGCAGTACTTC. Residues: CASNPGGGTYEQYF.

This chain connects TRBV28 to TRBJ2-5, with 10 positions matching TRBD2. This CDR3 has 15 amino acids. Germline V gene sequence: CDR1 MDHEN, CDR2 SYDVKM. The trim removed 5 bases at V and 2 bases at J, leaving 5 bases unmatched. The DNA for the CDR3 is TGTGCCAGCAGTATACATAGCGGGGGGCAAGAGACCCAGTACTTC. It specifies CASSIHSGGQETQYF.

This clonotype was detected only a few times. This chain links TRBV6-5 with TRBJ2-5, with 8 nucleotides matching TRBD1. The V segment lost 2 bases and the J segment 2 bases; nucleotides outside the gene matches: 10. The germline V gene encodes CDR1 MNHEY and CDR2 SVGAGI. The CDR3 runs to 17 residues. DNA of the CDR3: TGTGCCAGCAGTTACCCTCGACAGGGGATTTGGCAAGAGACCCAGTACTTC. Amino acids: CASSYPRQGIWQETQYF.

This clonotype was recorded at least ten times. The V and J genes are TRBV5-1 and TRBJ2-1, with D perhaps matching TRBD2 (6 bases). V was cut by 1 base and J by 7 bases, with 12 bases left in between. The germline V gene encodes CDR1 SGHRS and CDR2 YFSETQ. The CDR3 length is 14 residues. CDR3 amino acids: CASSLSGRGNEQFF. The CDR3 nucleotides are TGCGCCAGCAGCTTGTCCGGGAGAGGGAATGAGCAGTTCTTC.

The chain links TRBV5-1 to TRBJ2-7; 8 nucleotides match TRBD2. CDR3 size: 18 residues. The germline V gene encodes CDR1 SGHRS and CDR2 YFSETQ. V trimming: 1 base; J trimming: 0 bases; junction bases outside the gene matches: 12. DNA for the CDR3: TGCGCCAGCAGCTTGCGGGGGGGCAGTCGGACTAACTCCTACGAGCAGTACTTC. Translating it yields CASSLRGGSRTNSYEQYF. Together with reference TRBV5-1 and TRBJ2-7, the CDR3 gives the full variable domain: KAGVTQTPRYLIKTRGQQVTLSCSPISGHRSVSWYQQTPGQGLQFLFEYFSETQRNKGNFPGRFSGRQFSNSRSEMNVSTLELGDSALYLCASSLRGGSRTNSYEQYFGPGTRLTVT.

This clonotype came up many times. The chain carries TRBV12-3 or TRBV12-4 and TRBJ1-5, with D unresolved. This CDR3 is 13 amino acids long. The V end was cut by 2 bases, the J end by 4 bases, with 6 bases between. In nucleotides, the CDR3 is TGTGCCAGCAGTTTAATGGTTAATCAGCCCCAGCATTTT. This sequence encodes CASSLMVNQPQHF.

This clonotype appeared a few times. This rearrangement joins TRBV24-1 to TRBJ2-5; 10 bases fit TRBD2. The CDR3 spans 16 residues. J lost 1 base, V lost 5 bases, and 6 bases had no gene match. CDR1 and CDR2 (germline): KGHDR, SFDVKD. CDR3 region: CATSGPGLAIQETQYF. DNA for the CDR3: TGTGCCACCAGTGGACCGGGACTAGCGATCCAAGAGACCCAGTACTTC.

This clonotype appeared many times. The gene calls are TRBV10-3 and TRBJ2-5; D not resolved. Germline values: CDR1 ENHRY, CDR2 SYGVKD. V gave up 0 bases and J gave up 2 bases, with 1 base separating them. The CDR3 spans 12 residues. CDR3 nucleotide sequence: TGTGCCATCAGTGAGTCTCAAGAGACCCAGTACTTC. Protein sequence: CAISESQETQYF.

V and J are TRBV11-2 and TRBJ2-1; 7 nucleotides line up with TRBD2. Germline CDR1 SGHAT, CDR2 FQNNGV. The CDR3 covers 16 residues. J was trimmed by 12 bases and V by 5 bases; bases with no gene match: 19. As DNA, the CDR3 is TGTGCCAGCAGCCCAGGCTGGGAGGGCTCTAGACATGGGCAGTTCTTC. It yields the protein CASSPGWEGSRHGQFF.

The chain employs TRBV3-1 and TRBJ2-3, with D unclear. Trimming shortened V by 2 bases and J by 2 bases, and 11 bases separated the two germline ends. CDR1 is LGHDT, CDR2 YNNKEL, per germline (reference sequence). The length of the CDR3 is 15 residues. The CDR3, as DNA: TGTGCCAGCAGCCAACGCTGGGGTTTCACAGATACGCAGTATTTT. It specifies CASSQRWGFTDTQYF.

The chain is built from TRBV6-1 and TRBJ2-5; tentatively, D is TRBD2 (6 bases). The CDR3 covers 13 residues. Deletions cut 4 bases from V and 4 bases from J, with 10 bases between. Germline-derived CDR1 and CDR2 are MNHNS and SASEGT. The CDR3 here is CASSVRGRETQYF. The CDR3 DNA reads as TGTGCCAGCAGTGTACGGGGGAGAGAGACCCAGTACTTC.

This clonotype was observed a few times. The chain couples TRBV15 to TRBJ1-6, with unresolved D. The CDR3 is 15 residues long. Germline-derived CDR1 and CDR2 are LNHNV and YYDKDF (reference sequence). The germline V and J ends were trimmed by 8 bases and 7 bases, with 18 bases remaining between them. The CDR3 is CATEDVGFANSPLHF. The CDR3 region has the DNA TGTGCCACCGAGGACGTGGGGTTCGCGAATTCACCCCTCCACTTT.

This clonotype was counted between two and nine times. The rearrangement links TRBV5-1 to TRBJ2-1; TRBD1 matches at 9 bases. The germline V gene encodes CDR1 SGHRS and CDR2 YFSETQ. The ends lost 3 bases at V and 10 bases at J; junction bases unmatched: 11. The CDR3 runs to 15 residues. CDR3 sequence: CASSSKGQGHREQFF. DNA for the CDR3: TGCGCCAGCAGCTCAAAGGGACAGGGTCACAGGGAGCAGTTCTTC. Using reference TRBV5-1 and TRBJ2-1 for the parts outside the CDR3, the full variable domain is KAGVTQTPRYLIKTRGQQVTLSCSPISGHRSVSWYQQTPGQGLQFLFEYFSETQRNKGNFPGRFSGRQFSNSRSEMNVSTLELGDSALYLCASSSKGQGHREQFFGPGTRLTVL.

A few counts support this clonotype. CDR3 in DNA: TGCAGTGCCTGGGGACAGGATTACTCTGGGGCCAACGTCCTGACTTTC. Translated: CSAWGQDYSGANVLTF. The chain recombines TRBV20-1 with TRBJ2-6; TRBD1 matches at 8 bases. The CDR3 runs 16 residues. Germline V lookup: CDR1 DFQATT, CDR2 SNEGSKA (reference sequence). Trimming removed 6 bases from V and 0 bases from J; junction bases left unmatched: 7.

The chain couples TRBV5-1 to TRBJ2-5; 8 positions match TRBD1. Losses at the gene ends were 6 bases for V and 5 bases for J; bases not matched to a gene: 12. The germline V gene encodes CDR1 SGHRS and CDR2 YFSETQ. The CDR3 totals 15 residues. As DNA, the CDR3 is TGCGCCAGCACCGCCCTAGCCAGGGGGCGGGAGACCCAGTACTTC. It is translated as CASTALARGRETQYF.